One and the same sample provided the 14 T cell receptor beta chains below, sequenced in a study of blood T cell repertoires in COVID-19. Using immunoSEQ multiplex PCR, the repertoire was profiled, and TCRdb retains in-frame clones only, with some absent. The data show 450,000 or so clones, about 90% seen once. Sample: PBMCs or T cells enriched from blood (not recorded which). These receptors originate from a man between 18 and 35 years old who had recovered from COVID-19.

Only a few counts were recorded for this clone. This chain links TRBV11-2 with TRBJ2-3; 9 positions agree with TRBD2. Trimming removed 0 bases from V and 8 bases from J; junction bases left unmatched: 6. The CDR3 sequence is 15 residues long. Germline V gene lookup returns CDR1 SGHAT and CDR2 FQNNGV. CDR3 nucleotides: TGTGCCAGCAGCTTAGAGGCGGGAGGGCAGGCTACGCAGTATTTT. Translation gives CASSLEAGGQATQYF.

This sequence joins TRBV5-5 and TRBJ1-2; D remains unclear. Germline V gene data show CDR1 as SGHKS and CDR2 as YYEKEE (reference sequence). The CDR3 contains 15 residues. V was clipped by 2 bases and J by 0 bases, with 11 bases between them. The CDR3 bases are TGTGCCAGCAGCTTCGGACGGGGAGCTAACTATGGCTACACCTTC. Translating it yields CASSFGRGANYGYTF.

The V call is TRBV6-1, the J call TRBJ1-5; D uncertain. The CDR3 consists of 15 residues. Trimming stripped 0 bases from V and 4 bases from J, with 10 bases between. CDR1 and CDR2 from the germline V gene are MNHNS and SASEGT. CDR3 DNA sequence: TGTGCCAGCAGTGAAGCGGGAGGACTAAATCAGCCCCAGCATTTT. Protein: CASSEAGGLNQPQHF.

The chain couples TRBV7-2 to TRBJ1-1, with D hard to call. Germline assignment: CDR1 SGHTA and CDR2 FQGNSA. Between the trimmed V and J ends, which lost 1 base and 0 bases, there was a span of 6 bases. This CDR3 comprises 14 residues. DNA for the CDR3: TGTGCCAGCAGCTTAGTCAGTATGAACACTGAAGCTTTCTTT. The encoded protein is CASSLVSMNTEAFF.

Written as DNA, the CDR3 is TGTGCCAGCAGCCTACCGGGACAGGGACAGCCCCAGCATTTT. This codes for CASSLPGQGQPQHF. The chain joins TRBV16 to TRBJ1-5, with 9 bases lining up with TRBD1. The CDR3 spans 14 residues. Per the germline V gene, CDR1 is KGHSY and CDR2 is FQNENV. With V trimmed by 4 bases and J by 7 bases, 5 bases remained unmatched.

V usage is TRBV18 and J usage is TRBJ2-1; D remains unclear. This CDR3 spans 15 amino acids. Germline V gene data show CDR1 as KGHSH and CDR2 as LQKENI. V lost 3 bases and J 5 bases, leaving 14 bases between the germline ends. In nucleotides, the CDR3 is TGTGCCAGCTCACCGCGGCGTGGCACCAACAATGAGCAGTTCTTC. Its translation: CASSPRRGTNNEQFF.

The rearrangement links TRBV28 to TRBJ2-2; D uncertain. Germline CDR1 MDHEN, CDR2 SYDVKM. The CDR3 totals 15 residues. V was trimmed by 5 bases and J by 3 bases, leaving 13 bases between them. In DNA form, the CDR3 reads TGTGCCAGCAGTCGTGGGCTTAGATACACCGGGGAGCTGTTTTTT. This translates into CASSRGLRYTGELFF.

The V call is TRBV7-9, the J call TRBJ2-7, with D maybe TRBD1 (5 bases). This CDR3 contains 14 residues. V shed 2 bases and J shed 0 bases, with 8 bases lying between them. The germline V gene has CDR1 SEHNR and CDR2 FQNEAQ (reference sequence). Here the CDR3 reads CASSLSTASYEQYF. The CDR3, as DNA: TGTGCCAGCAGCTTATCGACAGCCTCCTACGAGCAGTACTTC.

The gene calls are TRBV5-4 and TRBJ2-5, with TRBD2 as a possible D gene (6 bases). The CDR3 consists of 15 residues. Per germline, CDR1 SGHNT and CDR2 YYREEE (reference sequence). Trimming stripped 4 bases from V and 5 bases from J, with 18 bases between. The chain's CDR3 is CASSQKAGGGETQYF. The CDR3 DNA follows: TGTGCCAGCAGCCAGAAAGCGGGTGGTGGGGAGACCCAGTACTTC. Supplemented by reference TRBV5-4 and TRBJ2-5, the full variable domain reads ETGVTQSPTHLIKTRGQQVTLRCSSQSGHNTVSWYQQALGQGPQFIFQYYREEENGRGNFPPRFSGLQFPNYSSELNVNALELDDSALYLCASSQKAGGGETQYFGPGTRLLVL.

The chain combines TRBV9 with TRBJ2-7; unclear D gene. CDR3 length equals 14 residues. Germline values: CDR1 SGDLS, CDR2 YYNGEE. V was trimmed by 1 base and J by 2 bases, leaving 10 bases between them. The CDR3 sequence is CASSVSPETYEQYF. The CDR3 DNA is TGTGCCAGCAGCGTAAGTCCAGAAACCTACGAGCAGTACTTC.

The V and J genes are TRBV24-1 and TRBJ2-1; 8 bases line up with TRBD1. Trimming at V came to 4 bases and at J to 7 bases, leaving 11 bases not matched to a gene. Germline V gene data show CDR1 as KGHDR and CDR2 as SFDVKD. CDR3 length: 16 residues. The CDR3 nucleotides are TGTGCCACCAGTGAAGCCGGGACAGGTTCCCGTAATGAGCAGTTCTTC. Encoded protein: CATSEAGTGSRNEQFF.

The chain combines TRBV7-9 with TRBJ1-5, with D possibly being TRBD1 (5 bases). V was clipped by 1 base and J by 4 bases, with 5 bases between them. This CDR3 is 13 amino acids long. The germline gives CDR1 SEHNR, CDR2 FQNEAQ (reference sequence). CDR3 coding DNA: TGTGCCAGCAGCTTAGGACAGAATCAGCCCCAGCATTTT. Protein sequence: CASSLGQNQPQHF.

The V gene is TRBV3-1 (or the pseudogene TRBV3-2), the J gene TRBJ2-1, with 12 bases that match TRBD2. Germline CDR1 reads LGHDT; CDR2 reads YNNKEL (reference sequence). CDR3 length: 18 residues. Germline trimming cut 1 base from V and 0 bases from J; bases unmatched to any gene: 4. CDR3 nucleotide sequence: TGTGCCAGCAGCCAAGGTCTAGCGGGGGGGAGCTCCTACAATGAGCAGTTCTTC. Protein: CASSQGLAGGSSYNEQFF.

The rearrangement joins TRBV2 to TRBJ1-1; D is unclear. CDR1 is SNHLY and CDR2 is FYNNEI in the germline V gene. V lost 2 bases to trimming and J lost 6 bases, with 4 bases between them. The CDR3 spans 11 residues. CDR3 residues: CASSERAEAFF. The CDR3 nucleotides read TGTGCCAGCAGTGAACGGGCTGAAGCTTTCTTT.